These T cell receptor beta chains were read from a single sample in a study of blood T cell repertoires in COVID-19. The assay was immunoSEQ multiplex PCR, and TCRdb's table has in-frame clones only and misses some. The sample has 85,000 to 120,000 clones, approximately 84% seen once; the top ten hold over 9.5%. Sequencing was carried out using peripheral blood. Receptors were obtained from a man in his forties with active or convalescent COVID-19. Both conserved end residues are part of each CDR3. A D gene is named only where the DNA matches it firmly. Part of the rows lack a size; the others show once, few, many or a class for expanded clones.

v_gene	j_gene	d_gene	abundance	CDR3aa	CDR3nt
TRBV9	TRBJ2-7	TRBD2	NA	CASSVEAGSSYEQYF	TGTGCCAGCAGCGTAGAAGCGGGGAGCTCCTACGAGCAGTACTTC
TRBV14	TRBJ1-6	NA	NA	CASRRAQTTNSPLHF	TGTGCCAGCAGGCGGGCCCAAACCACAAATTCACCCCTCCACTTT
TRBV9	TRBJ2-5	NA	NA	CASSPLGGGPGETQYF	TGTGCCAGCAGCCCCCTGGGGGGGGGCCCAGGAGAGACCCAGTACTTC
TRBV15	TRBJ1-1	NA	few	CATSRPGGTEAFF	TGTGCCACCAGCCGTCCGGGGGGCACTGAAGCTTTCTTT
TRBV7-2	TRBJ2-1	TRBD2	NA	CASSLAGGGAYNEQFF	TGTGCCAGCAGCTTAGCAGGCGGGGGGGCCTACAATGAGCAGTTCTTC
TRBV12-3/TRBV12-4	TRBJ2-7	NA	NA	CASSSSYEQYF	TGTGCCAGCAGTTCATCCTACGAGCAGTACTTC
TRBV6-6	TRBJ2-7	TRBD1	NA	CASSSSGTGSSYEQYF	TGTGCCAGCAGTTCATCCGGGACAGGGAGCTCCTACGAGCAGTACTTC
TRBV15	TRBJ1-1	NA	NA	CATSRDWSPDTEAFF	TGTGCCACCAGCAGAGATTGGAGTCCGGACACTGAAGCTTTCTTT
TRBV5-1	TRBJ2-3	NA	NA	CASSSMTNTDTQYF	TGCGCCAGCAGCTCAATGACTAACACAGATACGCAGTATTTT
TRBV5-8	TRBJ1-2	NA	once	CASRAGTGSGYTF	TGTGCCAGCAGGGCCGGGACTGGGAGCGGCTACACCTTC
TRBV9	TRBJ1-4	NA	NA	CASSVSQGGEKLFF	TGTGCCAGCAGCGTATCTCAGGGTGGTGAAAAACTGTTTTTT
TRBV19	TRBJ1-4	NA	NA	CASSAGLTQKLFF	TGTGCCAGTAGTGCAGGGCTGACCCAAAAACTGTTTTTT
TRBV9	TRBJ2-5	TRBD2	NA	CASSASGEPYLRETQYF	TGTGCCAGCAGCGCAAGCGGGGAACCATACCTCCGAGAGACCCAGTACTTC
TRBV6-5	TRBJ1-2	NA	NA	CASSYRGSGYGYTF	TGTGCCAGCAGTTACAGGGGGTCAGGCTATGGCTACACCTTC
TRBV19	TRBJ1-6	NA	once	CASSMEQSSYNSPLHF	TGTGCCAGTAGTATGGAACAGAGCTCCTATAATTCACCCCTCCACTTT
TRBV18	TRBJ1-5	TRBD1	few	CASSPLGGDQPQHF	TGTGCCAGCTCACCATTAGGGGGCGATCAGCCCCAGCATTTT
TRBV7-7	TRBJ2-5	NA	once	CASSLTGWETQYF	TGTGCTAGCAGCTTAACAGGCTGGGAGACCCAGTACTTC
TRBV7-9	TRBJ2-7	NA	NA	CASSFQGKNEQYF	TGTGCCAGCAGCTTTCAGGGTAAGAACGAGCAGTACTTC
TRBV4-3	TRBJ2-5	TRBD1	NA	CASSLTGGKETQYF	TGCGCCAGCAGCCTTACAGGGGGCAAGGAGACCCAGTACTTC
TRBV3-1/TRBV3-2	TRBJ2-2	NA	NA	CASRTMQGELFF	TGTGCCAGCAGAACAATGCAGGGGGAGCTGTTTTTT
TRBV4-1	TRBJ2-6	NA	NA	CASSQGADGVRANVLTF	TGCGCCAGCAGCCAAGGGGCCGACGGGGTGAGGGCCAACGTCCTGACTTTC
TRBV30	TRBJ1-2	TRBD1	once	CAPKTGRSGYTF	TGTGCCCCCAAGACAGGGCGCTCTGGCTACACCTTC
TRBV4-3	TRBJ2-1	TRBD2	NA	CASSQDVSGGYNEQFF	TGCGCCAGCAGCCAAGATGTGTCGGGGGGGTACAATGAGCAGTTCTTC
TRBV7-2	TRBJ2-4	TRBD2	NA	CASSLEGLAVKNIQYF	TGTGCCAGCAGCTTAGAGGGACTAGCGGTCAAAAACATTCAGTACTTC
TRBV6-5	TRBJ1-5	NA	NA	CASSRDRLTNQPQHF	TGTGCCAGCAGCCGAGACAGGCTCACAAATCAGCCCCAGCATTTT
TRBV3-1/TRBV3-2	TRBJ2-2	NA	NA	CASSQAGTGELFF	TGTGCCAGCAGCCAAGCCGGTACCGGGGAGCTGTTTTTT
TRBV5-1	TRBJ1-1	NA	NA	CASSPRELSVNTEAFF	TGCGCCAGCAGCCCCCGAGAGCTCTCGGTGAACACTGAAGCTTTCTTT
TRBV24-1	TRBJ2-3	NA	NA	CATSDGGFTDTQYF	TGTGCCACCAGTGATGGCGGGTTCACAGATACGCAGTATTTT
TRBV5-1	TRBJ2-7	NA	once	CASTAGHSSSEYEQYF	TGCGCCAGCACCGCCGGACACTCCTCTTCTGAATACGAGCAGTACTTC
TRBV5-1	TRBJ2-7	NA	few	CASSLEPGEGYEQYF	TGCGCCAGCAGCTTGGAGCCAGGGGAAGGGTACGAGCAGTACTTC
TRBV6-1	TRBJ1-2	NA	NA	CASSEEVGQKDGYTF	TGTGCCAGCAGTGAAGAGGTGGGGCAGAAAGATGGCTACACCTTC
TRBV2	TRBJ1-1	NA	NA	CASRRTYLNTEAFF	TGTGCCAGCAGGAGGACATACTTGAACACTGAAGCTTTCTTT
TRBV6-5	TRBJ1-5	NA	NA	CASSYRRGQPQHF	TGTGCCAGCAGTTACCGAAGGGGTCAGCCCCAGCATTTT
TRBV19	TRBJ2-2	NA	NA	CASSIGAGTGELFF	TGTGCCAGTAGTATTGGGGCTGGCACCGGGGAGCTGTTTTTT
TRBV6-5	TRBJ2-2	TRBD1	NA	CASRGQGDTGELFF	TGTGCCAGCAGGGGGCAGGGGGACACCGGGGAGCTGTTTTTT
TRBV28	TRBJ1-6	TRBD1	NA	CASRDRENSPLHF	TGTGCCAGCAGGGACAGGGAAAATTCACCCCTCCACTTT
TRBV7-2	TRBJ2-2	TRBD1	NA	CASRSQGAVNTGELFF	TGTGCCAGCAGATCACAGGGGGCGGTGAACACCGGGGAGCTGTTTTTT
TRBV7-2	TRBJ2-1	NA	NA	CASRLDSYNEQFF	TGTGCCAGCAGACTAGACTCCTACAATGAGCAGTTCTTC
TRBV3-1/TRBV3-2	TRBJ1-5	TRBD1	NA	CASSQQTGHQPQHF	TGTGCCAGCAGCCAACAGACAGGGCATCAGCCCCAGCATTTT
TRBV28	TRBJ2-7	TRBD1	NA	CASDPGQGNHEQYF	TGTGCCAGCGATCCGGGACAGGGGAACCACGAGCAGTACTTC
TRBV3-1/TRBV3-2	TRBJ2-7	TRBD2	NA	CASSQTHLAGGSFYEQYF	TGTGCCAGCAGCCAGACGCACTTAGCGGGGGGCTCATTCTACGAGCAGTACTTC
TRBV11-2	TRBJ2-7	NA	NA	CASSLWGRLENYEQYF	TGTGCCAGCAGCTTATGGGGGCGGCTGGAGAACTACGAGCAGTACTTC
TRBV9	TRBJ2-2	NA	NA	CASSPWQGGTGELFF	TGTGCCAGCAGCCCCTGGCAGGGCGGCACCGGGGAGCTGTTTTTT
TRBV7-9	TRBJ2-7	NA	NA	CASSRPLRYEQYF	TGTGCCAGCAGCCGACCCCTGCGGTACGAGCAGTACTTC
TRBV6-5	TRBJ2-4	NA	NA	CASSSADQDSWDIQYF	TGTGCCAGCAGTTCCGCCGATCAGGATTCCTGGGACATTCAGTACTTC
TRBV7-2	TRBJ1-4	NA	few	CASSLGAGEREKLFF	TGTGCCAGCAGCTTAGGGGCGGGGGAGAGGGAAAAACTGTTTTTT
TRBV12-3/TRBV12-4	TRBJ2-5	NA	NA	CASSFQAPETQYF	TGTGCCAGCAGTTTTCAGGCGCCCGAGACCCAGTACTTC
TRBV6-6	TRBJ1-2	TRBD1	NA	CASSYSTGVYGYTF	TGTGCCAGCAGTTATTCAACAGGGGTCTATGGCTACACCTTC
TRBV18	TRBJ1-5	NA	NA	CASSPGILSNQPQHF	TGTGCCAGCTCACCAGGCATCCTTAGCAATCAGCCCCAGCATTTT
TRBV2	TRBJ2-7	TRBD1	NA	CASSEGTGSYEQYF	TGTGCCAGCAGTGAAGGGACAGGATCCTACGAGCAGTACTTC
TRBV12-3/TRBV12-4	TRBJ1-5	NA	NA	CASSPPGGQPQHF	TGTGCCAGCAGTCCCCCGGGAGGTCAGCCCCAGCATTTT
TRBV25-1	TRBJ2-1	TRBD1	NA	CASSGIGQGWYNEQFF	TGTGCCAGCAGTGGGATTGGACAGGGGTGGTACAATGAGCAGTTCTTC
TRBV2	TRBJ2-3	TRBD2	once	CASRRLAGSSPFTDTQYF	TGTGCCAGCAGACGACTAGCGGGGTCCTCTCCATTCACAGATACGCAGTATTTT